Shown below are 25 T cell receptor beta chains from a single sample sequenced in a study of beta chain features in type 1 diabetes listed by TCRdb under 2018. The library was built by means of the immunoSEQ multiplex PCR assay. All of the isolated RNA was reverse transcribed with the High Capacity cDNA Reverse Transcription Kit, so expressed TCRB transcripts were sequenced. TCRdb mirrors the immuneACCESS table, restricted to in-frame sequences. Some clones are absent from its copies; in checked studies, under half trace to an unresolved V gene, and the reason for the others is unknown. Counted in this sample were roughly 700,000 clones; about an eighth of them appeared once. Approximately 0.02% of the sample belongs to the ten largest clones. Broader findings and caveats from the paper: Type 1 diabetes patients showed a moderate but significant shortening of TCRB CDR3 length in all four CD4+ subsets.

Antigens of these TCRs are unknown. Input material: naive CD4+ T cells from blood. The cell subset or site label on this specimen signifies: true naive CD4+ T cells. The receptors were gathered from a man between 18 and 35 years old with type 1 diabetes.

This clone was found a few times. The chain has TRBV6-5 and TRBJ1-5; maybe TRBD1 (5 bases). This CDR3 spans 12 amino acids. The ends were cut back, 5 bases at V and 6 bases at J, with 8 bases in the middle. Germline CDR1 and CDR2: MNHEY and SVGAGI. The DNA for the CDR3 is TGTGCCAGCAGTACAGGCGGTCAGCCCCAGCATTTT. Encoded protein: CASSTGGQPQHF.

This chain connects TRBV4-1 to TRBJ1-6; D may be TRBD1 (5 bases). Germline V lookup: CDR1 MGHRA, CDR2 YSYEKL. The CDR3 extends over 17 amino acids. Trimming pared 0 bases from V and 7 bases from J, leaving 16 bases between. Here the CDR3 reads CASSQDRTGTSNSPLHF. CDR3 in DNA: TGCGCCAGCAGCCAAGATCGAACCGGGACCTCAAATTCACCCCTCCACTTT.

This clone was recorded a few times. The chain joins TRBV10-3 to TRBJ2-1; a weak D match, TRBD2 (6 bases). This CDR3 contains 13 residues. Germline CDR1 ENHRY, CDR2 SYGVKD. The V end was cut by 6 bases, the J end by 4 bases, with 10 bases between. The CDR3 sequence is CAIRPGEYNEQFF. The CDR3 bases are TGTGCCATCAGGCCGGGAGAATACAATGAGCAGTTCTTC.

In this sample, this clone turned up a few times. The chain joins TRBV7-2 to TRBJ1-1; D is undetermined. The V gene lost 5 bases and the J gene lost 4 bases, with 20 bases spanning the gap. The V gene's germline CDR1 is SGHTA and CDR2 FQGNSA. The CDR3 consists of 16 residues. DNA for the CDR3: TGTGCCAGCAGCAAACCCAAGGCGGGGTCAGGCACTGAAGCTTTCTTT. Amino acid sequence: CASSKPKAGSGTEAFF.

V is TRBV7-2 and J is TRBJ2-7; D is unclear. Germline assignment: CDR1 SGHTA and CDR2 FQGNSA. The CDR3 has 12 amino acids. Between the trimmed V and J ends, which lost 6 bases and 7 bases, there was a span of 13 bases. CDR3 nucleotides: TGTGCCAGCAGGTTTGATGTTGGGGAGCAGTACTTC. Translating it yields CASRFDVGEQYF.

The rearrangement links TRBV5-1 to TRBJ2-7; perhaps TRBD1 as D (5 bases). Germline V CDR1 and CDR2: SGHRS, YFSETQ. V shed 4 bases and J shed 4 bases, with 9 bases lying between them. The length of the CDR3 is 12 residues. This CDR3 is CASSIDSYEQYF. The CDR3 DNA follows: TGCGCCAGCAGCATAGACAGTTACGAGCAGTACTTC.

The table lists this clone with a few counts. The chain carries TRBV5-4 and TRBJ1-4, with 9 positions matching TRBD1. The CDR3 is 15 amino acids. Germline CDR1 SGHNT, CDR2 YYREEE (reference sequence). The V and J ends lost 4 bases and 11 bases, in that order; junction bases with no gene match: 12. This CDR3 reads CASSRFGTGRGKLFF. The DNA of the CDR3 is TGTGCCAGCAGCCGTTTTGGGACAGGGCGGGGGAAACTGTTTTTT.

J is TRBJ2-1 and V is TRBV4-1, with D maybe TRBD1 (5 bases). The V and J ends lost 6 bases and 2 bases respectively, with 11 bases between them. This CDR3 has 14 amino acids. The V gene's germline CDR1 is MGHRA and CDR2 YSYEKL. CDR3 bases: TGCGCCAGCAGTGGCAGGGCCACCTACAATGAGCAGTTCTTC. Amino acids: CASSGRATYNEQFF.

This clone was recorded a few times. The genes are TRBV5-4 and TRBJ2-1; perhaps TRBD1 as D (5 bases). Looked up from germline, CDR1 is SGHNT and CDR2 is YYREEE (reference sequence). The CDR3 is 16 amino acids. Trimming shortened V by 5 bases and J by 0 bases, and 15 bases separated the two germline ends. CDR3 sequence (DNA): TGTGCCAGCAGACCGGATCAGGGAAGCTCCTACAATGAGCAGTTCTTC. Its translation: CASRPDQGSSYNEQFF.

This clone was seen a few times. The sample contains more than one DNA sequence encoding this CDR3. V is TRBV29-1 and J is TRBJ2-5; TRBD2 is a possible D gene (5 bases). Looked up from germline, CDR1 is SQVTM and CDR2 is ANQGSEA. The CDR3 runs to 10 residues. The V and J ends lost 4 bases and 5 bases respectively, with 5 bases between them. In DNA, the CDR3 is TGCAGCGTTGGGGAGGAGACCCAGTACTTC. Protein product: CSVGEETQYF. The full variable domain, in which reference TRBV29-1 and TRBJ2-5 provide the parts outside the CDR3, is SAVISQKPSRDICQRGTSLTIQCQVDSQVTMMFWYRQQPGQSLTLIATANQGSEATYESGFVIDKFPISRPNLTFSTLTVSNMSPEDSSIYLCSVGEETQYFGPGTRLLVL.

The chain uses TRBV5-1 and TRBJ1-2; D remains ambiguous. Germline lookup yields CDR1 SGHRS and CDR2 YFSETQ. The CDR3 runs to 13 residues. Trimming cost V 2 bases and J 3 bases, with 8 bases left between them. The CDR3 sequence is CASSFDIDYGYTF. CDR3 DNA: TGCGCCAGCAGCTTCGACATTGACTATGGCTACACCTTC.

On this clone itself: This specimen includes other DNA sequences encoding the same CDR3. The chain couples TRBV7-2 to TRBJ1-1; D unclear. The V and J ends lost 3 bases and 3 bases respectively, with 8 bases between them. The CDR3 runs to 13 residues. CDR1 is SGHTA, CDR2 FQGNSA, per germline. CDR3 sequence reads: CASSFSGDTEAFF. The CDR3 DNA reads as TGTGCCAGCAGCTTTTCCGGGGACACTGAAGCTTTCTTT. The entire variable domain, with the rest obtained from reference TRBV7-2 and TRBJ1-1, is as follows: GAGVSQSPSNKVTEKGKDVELRCDPISGHTALYWYRQSLGQGLEFLIYFQGNSAPDKSGLPSDRFSAERTGGSVSTLTIQRTQQEDSAVYLCASSFSGDTEAFFGQGTRLTVV.

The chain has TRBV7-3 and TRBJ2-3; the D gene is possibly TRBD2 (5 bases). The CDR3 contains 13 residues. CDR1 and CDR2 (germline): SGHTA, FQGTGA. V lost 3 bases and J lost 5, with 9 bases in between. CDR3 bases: TGTGCCAGCAGCTTGAGTCGGGAAGATACGCAGTATTTT. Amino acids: CASSLSREDTQYF.

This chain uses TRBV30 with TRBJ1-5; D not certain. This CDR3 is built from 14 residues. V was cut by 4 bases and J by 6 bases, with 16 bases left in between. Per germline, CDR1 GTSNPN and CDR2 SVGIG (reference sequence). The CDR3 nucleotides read TGTGCCTGGAATGATATGGGAGGCACTCAGCCCCAGCATTTT. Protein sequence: CAWNDMGGTQPQHF.

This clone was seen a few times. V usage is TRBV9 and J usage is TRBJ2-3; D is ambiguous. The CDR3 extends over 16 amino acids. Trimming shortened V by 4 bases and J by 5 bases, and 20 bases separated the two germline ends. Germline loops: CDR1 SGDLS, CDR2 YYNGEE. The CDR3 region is CASSPSPTSAKDTQYF. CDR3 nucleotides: TGTGCCAGCAGCCCAAGCCCGACTTCAGCTAAAGATACGCAGTATTTT.

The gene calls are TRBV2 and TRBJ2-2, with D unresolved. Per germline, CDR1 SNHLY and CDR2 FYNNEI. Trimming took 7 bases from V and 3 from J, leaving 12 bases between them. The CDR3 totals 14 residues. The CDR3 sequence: CASTATEHTGELFF. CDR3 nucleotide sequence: TGTGCCAGCACCGCGACGGAGCACACCGGGGAGCTGTTTTTT.

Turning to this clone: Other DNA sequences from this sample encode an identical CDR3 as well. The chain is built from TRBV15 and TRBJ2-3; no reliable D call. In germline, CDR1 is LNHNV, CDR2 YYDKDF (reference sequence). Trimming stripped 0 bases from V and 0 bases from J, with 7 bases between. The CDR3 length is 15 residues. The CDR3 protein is CATSRDPGSTDTQYF. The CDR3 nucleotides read TGTGCCACCAGCAGAGATCCCGGTAGCACAGATACGCAGTATTTT.

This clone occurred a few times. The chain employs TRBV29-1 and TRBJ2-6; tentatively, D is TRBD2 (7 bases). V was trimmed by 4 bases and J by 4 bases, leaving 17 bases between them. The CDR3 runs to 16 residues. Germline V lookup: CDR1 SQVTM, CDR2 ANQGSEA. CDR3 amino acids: CSVGNRGGLGANVLTF. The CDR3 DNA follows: TGCAGCGTTGGGAATAGGGGGGGGCTCGGGGCCAACGTCCTGACTTTC.

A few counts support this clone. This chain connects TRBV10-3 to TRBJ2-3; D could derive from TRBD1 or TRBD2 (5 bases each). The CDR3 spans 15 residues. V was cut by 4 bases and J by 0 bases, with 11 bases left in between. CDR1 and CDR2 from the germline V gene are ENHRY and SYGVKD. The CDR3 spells CAISVGPGSTDTQYF. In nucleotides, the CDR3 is TGTGCCATCAGTGTGGGACCTGGGAGCACAGATACGCAGTATTTT.

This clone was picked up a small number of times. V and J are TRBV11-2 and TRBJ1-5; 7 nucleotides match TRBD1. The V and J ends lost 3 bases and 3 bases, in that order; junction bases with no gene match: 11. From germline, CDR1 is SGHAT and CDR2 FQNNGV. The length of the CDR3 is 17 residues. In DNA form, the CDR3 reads TGTGCCAGCAGCTTTGTTCCTCCGGGGACAGACAATCAGCCCCAGCATTTT. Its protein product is CASSFVPPGTDNQPQHF. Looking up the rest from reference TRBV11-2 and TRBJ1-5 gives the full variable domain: EAGVAQSPRYKIIEKRQSVAFWCNPISGHATLYWYQQILGQGPKLLIQFQNNGVVDDSQLPKDRFSAERLKGVDSTLKIQPAKLEDSAVYLCASSFVPPGTDNQPQHFGDGTRLSIL.

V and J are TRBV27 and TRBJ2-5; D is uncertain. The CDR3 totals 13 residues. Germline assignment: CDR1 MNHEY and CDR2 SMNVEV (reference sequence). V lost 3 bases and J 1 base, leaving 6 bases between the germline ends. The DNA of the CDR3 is TGTGCCAGCAGTTTTGGTAGCCAAGAGACCCAGTACTTC. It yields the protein CASSFGSQETQYF.

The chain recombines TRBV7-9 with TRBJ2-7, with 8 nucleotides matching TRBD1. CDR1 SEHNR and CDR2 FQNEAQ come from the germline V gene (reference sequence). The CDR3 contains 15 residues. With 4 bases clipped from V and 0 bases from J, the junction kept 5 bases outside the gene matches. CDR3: CASSSRGQDSYEQYF. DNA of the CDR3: TGTGCCAGCAGCTCACGGGGACAGGACTCCTACGAGCAGTACTTC.

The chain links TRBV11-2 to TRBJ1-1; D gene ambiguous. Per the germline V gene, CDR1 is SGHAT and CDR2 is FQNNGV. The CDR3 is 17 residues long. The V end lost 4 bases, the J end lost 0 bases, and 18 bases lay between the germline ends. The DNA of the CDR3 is TGTGCCAGCAGCTCCACGGGTGTAAGGCATTTGAACACTGAAGCTTTCTTT. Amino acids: CASSSTGVRHLNTEAFF.

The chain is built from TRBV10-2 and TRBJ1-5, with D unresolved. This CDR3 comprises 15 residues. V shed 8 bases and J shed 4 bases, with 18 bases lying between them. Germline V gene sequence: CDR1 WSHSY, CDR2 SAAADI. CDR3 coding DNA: TGCGCCAGCGCCTTTGGACCTCTAGAGAATCAGCCCCAGCATTTT. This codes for CASAFGPLENQPQHF.

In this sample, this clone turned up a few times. CDR3 residues: CASSLGAGSSPLHF. DNA of the CDR3: TGTGCCAGCAGCTTAGGGGCGGGAAGTTCACCCCTCCACTTT. The chain links TRBV7-8 to TRBJ1-6, with D uncertain. Trimming cost V 1 base and J 9 bases, with 10 bases left between them. The CDR3 length is 14 residues. Germline V lookup: CDR1 SGHVS, CDR2 FQNEAQ.